This TCR beta chain was recovered during a study of T cells in Graves' hyperthyroidism and ophthalmopathy (dated by TCRdb to between 2018 and 2021). About the investigation overall: Peripheral blood samples were taken at initial diagnosis, before any treatment was given. A discovery cohort of fewer than 110 patients, 43 with Graves' ophthalmopathy and about 60 with stable Graves' hyperthyroidism, was used to find distinguishing TCR V-J signatures. An independent validation cohort of fewer than 20 hyperthyroidism patients and roughly 16 patients who later progressed to ophthalmopathy tested prospective prediction of ophthalmopathy. The approximately 97 discovery patients were randomly divided into training and test sets at a 7:3 ratio. Thyroid tissue and blood T-cell repertoires from six Graves' hyperthyroidism patients were also compared in the study. After blood sampling, hyperthyroidism patients were treated with methimazole at a starting dose of 30 mg daily, and ophthalmopathy patients were treated with high-dose intravenous methylprednisolone. According to the paper, TCR Vbeta CDR3 sequencing was carried out on around 140 peripheral blood samples, which came from around 43 ophthalmopathy, about 75 hyperthyroidism and about 17 progressor patients.

This clonotype was counted a few times. Its specific antigen is unknown. No per-base quality is available; no much larger clone lies one base away. Moderately to severely active disease, a Clinical Activity Score of at least 3, a NOSPECS grade of at least 4, and a duration under 3 months were present in ophthalmopathy patients. The study excluded patients with uncontrolled infections, other autoimmune diseases, pregnancy or lactation. Clinical symptoms, serum thyroxine and TRAb, thyroid ultrasound, and orbital computed tomography formed the basis for the diagnoses. PBMCs were isolated from 10 ml of fresh peripheral blood by Ficoll-Paque density gradient centrifugation. Total RNA was extracted with Trizol reagent, and quality was checked on an Agilent 2100 Bioanalyzer. The investigation overall reported the following: In validation, the model predicted progression to ophthalmopathy a median of roughly 6.2 months before onset, with roughly 70% sensitivity and almost 75% specificity. No statistical method was used to set the sample size in advance, and investigators knew the group allocation. In cross-validation, a model built on a 13 V-J signature told ophthalmopathy apart from stable hyperthyroidism with under 90% sensitivity and approximately 81% specificity, and in testing the same model reached 80%/75%. Blood samples also contained most of the expanded thyroid clonotypes (frequency above 0.001), which suggests that blood repertoires may reflect thyroid immune responses.

Amplification of TCR beta CDR3 regions was carried out from RNA transcripts. The first round of RT-PCR for the TCR CDR3 was performed with the HTBI primer set and the Qiagen OneStep RT-PCR kit. Libraries were constructed in a second round of multiplex PCR, after which size selection and purification were performed. Paired-end sequencing of the libraries was performed with 100 bp reads on an Illumina HiSeq2000. The study's own analysis went as follows. Raw data were processed with SOAPnuke, discarding reads with adapters, uncalled bases, mean Phred below 15, or no exact constant-primer or identifier match. High-quality paired reads were merged using COPE v1.2.5, and each unique nucleotide sequence was defined as a clonotype. MiTCR v1.1 was used to align the clonotypes against IMGT TRBV, TRBD and TRBJ reference segments. Analysis was restricted to V-J combinations with a frequency above 0.0001, which covered 99.2% of repertoires. A TCS score was defined as the ratio between F50 (clonal expansion) and ExV (chaos), using BLOSUM62-based TCRdist between CDR3 peptides within each V-J. Welch's t-statistics and random forest reduced around 520 V-J features to about 13, which were used in a naive Bayes classifier (R e1071). TCRdb applied fastp at Q25 and MiXCR to the public reads, then kept only in-frame beta chains. Rows are unified per CDR3 protein, each entry keeping the most common DNA and genes. TCRdb, not the original authors, processed these V and J calls. Here the sample has about 590,000 distinct CDR3 sequences; 13% to 15% occur a single time. The ten most abundant clones make up around 7% of the sample.

V gives up 4 bases and J gives up 0 bases, and the segment between their germline ends measures 13 bases. The CDR3 runs 16 amino acids, cysteine and phenylalanine included. The only DNA kept is the CDR3, 48 bases in frame from the first base. The germline V gene (reference sequence) provides CDR1 LNHDA and CDR2 SQIVND. Sequencing used blood. The source is a woman between 18 and 30 years old with Graves' ophthalmopathy. The chain joins TRBV19 to TRBJ1-3; the D gene is perhaps TRBD1, on 5 matching bases. The CDR3 protein: CASSSNRFGSGNTIYF. The bases read TGTGCCAGTAGTAGCAACAGGTTTGGCTCTGGAAACACCATATATTTT.